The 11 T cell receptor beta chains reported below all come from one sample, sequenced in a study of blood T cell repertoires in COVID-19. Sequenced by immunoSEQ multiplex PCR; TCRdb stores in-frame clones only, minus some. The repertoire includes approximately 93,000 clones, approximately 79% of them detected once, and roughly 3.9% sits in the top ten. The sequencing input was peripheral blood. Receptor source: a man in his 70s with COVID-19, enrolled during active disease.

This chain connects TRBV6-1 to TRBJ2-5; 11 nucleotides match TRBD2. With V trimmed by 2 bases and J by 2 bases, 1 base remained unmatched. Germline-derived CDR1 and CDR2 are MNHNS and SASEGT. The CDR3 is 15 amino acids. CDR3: CASSEIAGGQETQYF. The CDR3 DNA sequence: TGTGCCAGCAGTGAAATAGCGGGAGGGCAAGAGACCCAGTACTTC.

The CDR3 DNA reads as TGTGCCAGCAGCCAGGGGACTAATGAAAAACTGTTTTTT. It translates to CASSQGTNEKLFF. The chain links TRBV5-4 to TRBJ1-4, with a tentative D call TRBD1 (6 bases). The CDR3 has 13 amino acids. The germline V gene encodes CDR1 SGHNT and CDR2 YYREEE (reference sequence). V was pared by 4 bases and J by 2 bases, with 6 bases between.

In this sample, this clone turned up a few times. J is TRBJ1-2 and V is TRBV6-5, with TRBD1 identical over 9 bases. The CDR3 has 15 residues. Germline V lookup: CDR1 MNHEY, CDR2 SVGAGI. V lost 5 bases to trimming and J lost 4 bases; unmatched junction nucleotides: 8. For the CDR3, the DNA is TGTGCCAGCAGTCAGTCGGGACAGGGCAGCTATGGCTACACCTTC. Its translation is CASSQSGQGSYGYTF.

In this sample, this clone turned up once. CDR3 sequence reads: CASSRWTEDTQYF. The CDR3, as DNA: TGTGCCAGCAGCCGATGGACAGAAGATACGCAGTATTTT. V gene TRBV11-2 combines with J gene TRBJ2-3; TRBD1 is a possible D gene (6 bases). Per germline, CDR1 SGHAT and CDR2 FQNNGV. V was pared by 5 bases and J by 5 bases, with 11 bases between. The CDR3 extends over 13 amino acids. Full variable domain (rest looked up from reference TRBV11-2 and TRBJ2-3): EAGVAQSPRYKIIEKRQSVAFWCNPISGHATLYWYQQILGQGPKLLIQFQNNGVVDDSQLPKDRFSAERLKGVDSTLKIQPAKLEDSAVYLCASSRWTEDTQYFGPGTRLTVL.

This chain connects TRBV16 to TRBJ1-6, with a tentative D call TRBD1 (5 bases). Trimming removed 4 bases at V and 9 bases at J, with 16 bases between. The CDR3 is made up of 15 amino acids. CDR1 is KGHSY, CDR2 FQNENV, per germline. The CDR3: CASSPSGRGGSPLHF. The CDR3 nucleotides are TGTGCCAGCAGCCCCTCAGGGCGGGGAGGTTCACCCCTCCACTTT. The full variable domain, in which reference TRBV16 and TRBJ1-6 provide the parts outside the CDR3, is GEEVAQTPKHLVRGEGQKAKLYCAPIKGHSYVFWYQQVLKNEFKFLISFQNENVFDETGMPKERFSAKCLPNSPCSLEIQATKLEDSAVYFCASSPSGRGGSPLHFGNGTRLTVT.

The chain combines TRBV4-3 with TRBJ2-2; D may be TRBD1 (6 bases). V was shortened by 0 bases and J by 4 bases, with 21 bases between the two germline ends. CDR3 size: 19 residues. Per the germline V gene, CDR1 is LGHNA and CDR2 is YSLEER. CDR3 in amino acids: CASSQEFGTGKVGTGELFF. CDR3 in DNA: TGCGCCAGCAGCCAAGAATTCGGAACAGGGAAGGTTGGCACCGGGGAGCTGTTTTTT.

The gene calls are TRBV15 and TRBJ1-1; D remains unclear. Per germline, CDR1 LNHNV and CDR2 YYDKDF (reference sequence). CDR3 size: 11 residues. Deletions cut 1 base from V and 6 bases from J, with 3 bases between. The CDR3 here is CATSRGPEAFF. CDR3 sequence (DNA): TGTGCCACCAGCAGAGGGCCTGAAGCTTTCTTT.

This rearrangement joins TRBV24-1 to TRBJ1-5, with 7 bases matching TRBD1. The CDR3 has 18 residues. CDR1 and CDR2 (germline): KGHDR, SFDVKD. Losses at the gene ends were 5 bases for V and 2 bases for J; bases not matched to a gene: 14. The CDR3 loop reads CATSGTGVDWRGNQPQHF. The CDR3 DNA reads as TGTGCCACCAGTGGAACAGGGGTGGATTGGCGGGGCAATCAGCCCCAGCATTTT.

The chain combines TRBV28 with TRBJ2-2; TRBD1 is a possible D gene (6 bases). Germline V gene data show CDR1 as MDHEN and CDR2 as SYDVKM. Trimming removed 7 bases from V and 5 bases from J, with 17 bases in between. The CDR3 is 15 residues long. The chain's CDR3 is CASIRQVSTTGELFF. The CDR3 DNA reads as TGTGCCAGCATCAGACAGGTATCGACGACCGGGGAGCTGTTTTTT.

CDR3 sequence: CASTPSGQGSYEQYF. The CDR3 DNA is TGTGCCAGCACCCCTTCGGGTCAGGGGTCCTACGAGCAGTACTTC. The chain links TRBV25-1 to TRBJ2-7, with D possibly TRBD1 on 6 matching bases. Trimming took 7 bases from V and 1 from J, leaving 17 bases between them. This CDR3 region has 15 residues. Germline CDR1 reads MGHDK; CDR2 reads SYGVNS.

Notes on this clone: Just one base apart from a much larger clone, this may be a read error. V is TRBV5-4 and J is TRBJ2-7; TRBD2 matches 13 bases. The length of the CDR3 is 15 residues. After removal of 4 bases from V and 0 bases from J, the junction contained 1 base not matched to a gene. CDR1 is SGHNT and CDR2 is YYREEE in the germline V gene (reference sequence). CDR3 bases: TGTGCCAGCAGCCGGACTAGCGGGAGCTCCTACGAGCAGTACTTC. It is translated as CASSRTSGSSYEQYF. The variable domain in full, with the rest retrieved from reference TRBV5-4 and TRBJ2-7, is ETGVTQSPTHLIKTRGQQVTLRCSSQSGHNTVSWYQQALGQGPQFIFQYYREEENGRGNFPPRFSGLQFPNYSSELNVNALELDDSALYLCASSRTSGSSYEQYFGPGTRLTVT.